This T cell receptor (beta chain) was recovered during a study of beta chain features in type 1 diabetes. This clone was seen a handful of times. Its cognate antigen is unknown. The whole isolated RNA underwent reverse transcription, so sequencing captured expressed TCRB transcripts. Clones were sequenced by immunoSEQ multiplex PCR, and TCRdb holds only the in-frame ones, with some missing. The repertoire has about 160,000 clones, roughly 8% of them found once; the top ten carry under 0.55%. Sorted populations were all over 98% pure. Notes on the study in general: TCRB CDR3 length was moderately but significantly reduced in all four CD4+ subsets of Type 1 diabetes patients.

The TCR sequence derives from a man between 18 and 29 years old with type 1 diabetes. Sample: central memory CD4+ T cells from blood.

In nucleotides, the CDR3 is TGTGCCAGCAGCTTACAGGCGGGTGCGAACACCGGGGAGCTGTTTTTT. Translating gives CASSLQAGANTGELFF. This sequence joins TRBV7-2 and TRBJ2-2, with a weak D call TRBD2 (5 bases). Trimming removed 2 bases at V and 0 bases at J, with 10 bases between. CDR3 length: 16 amino acids. Looked up from germline, CDR1 is SGHTA and CDR2 is FQGNSA. The whole variable domain, remainder taken from reference TRBV7-2 and TRBJ2-2, is GAGVSQSPSNKVTEKGKDVELRCDPISGHTALYWYRQSLGQGLEFLIYFQGNSAPDKSGLPSDRFSAERTGGSVSTLTIQRTQQEDSAVYLCASSLQAGANTGELFFGEGSRLTVL.